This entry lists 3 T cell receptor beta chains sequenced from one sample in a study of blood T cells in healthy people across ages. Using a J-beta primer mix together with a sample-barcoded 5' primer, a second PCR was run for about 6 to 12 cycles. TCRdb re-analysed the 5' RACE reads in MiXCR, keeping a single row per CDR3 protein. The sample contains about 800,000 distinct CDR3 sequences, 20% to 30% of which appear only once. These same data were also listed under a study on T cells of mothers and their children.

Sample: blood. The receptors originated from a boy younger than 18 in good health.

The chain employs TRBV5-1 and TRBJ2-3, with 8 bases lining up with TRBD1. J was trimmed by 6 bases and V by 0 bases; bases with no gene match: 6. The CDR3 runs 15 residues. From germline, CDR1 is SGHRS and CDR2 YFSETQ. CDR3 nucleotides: TGCGCCAGCAGCTTGGCCGGACAGGGAAAGGATACGCAGTATTTT. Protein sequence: CASSLAGQGKDTQYF.

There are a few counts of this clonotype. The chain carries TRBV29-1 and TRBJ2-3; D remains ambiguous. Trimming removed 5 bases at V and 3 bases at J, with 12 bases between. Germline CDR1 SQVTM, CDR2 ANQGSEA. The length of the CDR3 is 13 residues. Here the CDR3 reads CSVRNGGTDTQYF. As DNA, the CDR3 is TGCAGCGTTAGGAACGGTGGTACAGATACGCAGTATTTT.

The CDR3 protein is CASSSGTDQETQYF. CDR3 sequence (DNA): TGTGCCAGCAGCTCCGGGACGGACCAAGAGACCCAGTACTTC. The chain joins TRBV13 to TRBJ2-5, with D possibly called TRBD1 or TRBD2 (5 bases each). Germline CDR1 PRHDT, CDR2 FYEKMQ (reference sequence). V lost 4 bases to trimming and J lost 0 bases, with 9 bases between them. This CDR3 region has 14 residues.